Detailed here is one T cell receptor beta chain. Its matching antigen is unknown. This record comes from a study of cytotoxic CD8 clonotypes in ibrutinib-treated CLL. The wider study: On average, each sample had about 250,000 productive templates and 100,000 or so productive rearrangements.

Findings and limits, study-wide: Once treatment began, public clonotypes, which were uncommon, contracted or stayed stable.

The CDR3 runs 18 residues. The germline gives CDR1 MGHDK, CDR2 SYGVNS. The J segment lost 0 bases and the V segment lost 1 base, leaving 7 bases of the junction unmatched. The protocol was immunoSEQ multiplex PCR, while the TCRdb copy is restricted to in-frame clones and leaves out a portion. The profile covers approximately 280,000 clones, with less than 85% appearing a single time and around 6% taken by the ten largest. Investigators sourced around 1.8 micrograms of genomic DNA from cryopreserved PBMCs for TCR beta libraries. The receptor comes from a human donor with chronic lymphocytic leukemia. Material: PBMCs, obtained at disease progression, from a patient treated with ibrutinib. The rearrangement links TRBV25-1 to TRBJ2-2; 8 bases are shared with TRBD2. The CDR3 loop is CASSEFGSGGPNTGELFF. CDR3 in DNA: TGTGCCAGCAGTGAATTTGGGTCGGGAGGGCCGAACACCGGGGAGCTGTTTTTT.